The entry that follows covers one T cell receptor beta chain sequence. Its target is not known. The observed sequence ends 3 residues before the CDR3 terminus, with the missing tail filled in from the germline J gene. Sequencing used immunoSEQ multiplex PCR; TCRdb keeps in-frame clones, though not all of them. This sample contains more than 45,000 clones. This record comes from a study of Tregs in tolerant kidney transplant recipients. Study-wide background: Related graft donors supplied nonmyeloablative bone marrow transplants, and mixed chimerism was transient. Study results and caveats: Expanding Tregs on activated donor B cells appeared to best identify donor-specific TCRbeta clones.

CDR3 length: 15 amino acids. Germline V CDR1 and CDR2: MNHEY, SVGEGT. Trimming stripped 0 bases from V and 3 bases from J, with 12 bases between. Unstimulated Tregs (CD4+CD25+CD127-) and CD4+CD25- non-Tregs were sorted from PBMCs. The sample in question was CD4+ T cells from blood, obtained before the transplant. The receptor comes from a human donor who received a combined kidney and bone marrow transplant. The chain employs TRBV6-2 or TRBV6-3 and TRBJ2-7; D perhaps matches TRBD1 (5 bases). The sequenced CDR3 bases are TGTGCCAGCAGTTACTCGCGAGACAGAGGCTACGAG. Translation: CASSYSRDRGYE. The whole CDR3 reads CASSYSRDRGYEQYF.